A single sample is the source of the 23 T cell receptor beta chains below, sequenced in a study of T-cell memory formation after mild COVID-19. Via MiXCR, TCRdb re-called the 5' RACE reads, giving one row per CDR3 protein. The table has around 110,000 distinct CDR3 sequences, roughly 12% seen once; the top ten hold around 26%. Specimen: PBMCs or a T cell subset sorted from them (not recorded which). The receptors originated from an adult woman who had mild COVID-19 (a few samples of this study predate the infection). Cell type and time point are not known.

This clonotype was observed a few times. The V and J genes are TRBV12-3 or TRBV12-4 and TRBJ2-1, with a possible D match to TRBD1 (7 bases). Trimming cost V 6 bases and J 7 bases, with 13 bases left between them. The CDR3 runs 13 residues. The CDR3 sequence: CASSASGGNEQFF. The CDR3 nucleotides are TGTGCCAGCAGCGCCTCAGGGGGGAATGAGCAGTTCTTC.

Concerning this clonotype itself: A much bigger clone sits one base away, suggesting this may be a read error. The chain combines TRBV4-3 with TRBJ2-7, with 7 bases lining up with TRBD1. Germline V lookup: CDR1 LGHNA, CDR2 YSLEER. The CDR3 consists of 15 residues. The CDR3: CAISQDTGAPYEQYF. DNA of the CDR3: TGCGCCATCAGCCAAGATACAGGGGCCCCCTACGAGCAGTACTTC.

This clonotype was seen only a few times. This rearrangement joins TRBV10-3 to TRBJ1-1, with D possibly TRBD1 on 5 matching bases. This CDR3 has 12 residues. The germline V gene encodes CDR1 ENHRY and CDR2 SYGVKD. Trimming pared 6 bases from V and 4 bases from J, leaving 9 bases between. CDR3 nucleotide sequence: TGTGCCATCAGGGGGGAGGGCACTGAAGCTTTCTTT. This codes for CAIRGEGTEAFF.

This clonotype showed up just a few times. The chain recombines TRBV27 with TRBJ2-1; 9 bases fit TRBD1. Trimming at V came to 1 base and at J to 0 bases, leaving 10 bases not matched to a gene. This CDR3 has 19 amino acids. Germline CDR1 and CDR2: MNHEY and SMNVEV (reference sequence). In nucleotides, the CDR3 is TGTGCCAGCAGTTTATGGCCCCCGGGACAGGGTAGCTCCTACAATGAGCAGTTCTTC. Translation: CASSLWPPGQGSSYNEQFF.

This clonotype has at least ten counts. The chain uses TRBV29-1 and TRBJ2-3; 10 bases match TRBD2. V gave up 7 bases and J gave up 2 bases; unmatched junction bases: 3. The CDR3 consists of 13 residues. Germline CDR1 is SQVTM and CDR2 is ANQGSEA. The CDR3 DNA reads as TGCAGCGGAGCGGGAGGGGACACAGATACGCAGTATTTT. It yields the protein CSGAGGDTDTQYF.

The chain carries TRBV4-1 and TRBJ1-1; D not certain. Germline V gene data show CDR1 as MGHRA and CDR2 as YSYEKL. V was pared by 1 base and J by 0 bases, with 12 bases between. The CDR3 consists of 16 residues. The CDR3 DNA reads as TGCGCCAGCAGCCAAGCACAGCCCCTTATGAACACTGAAGCTTTCTTT. Amino acid sequence: CASSQAQPLMNTEAFF.

This clonotype was counted a few times. V and J are TRBV23-1 and TRBJ2-1, with 10 bases fitting TRBD2. TRBV23-1 is noted as an ORF with a role that remains uncertain. Trimming cost V 2 bases and J 5 bases; bases outside gene matches: 3. The CDR3 runs to 15 residues. CDR3 sequence: CASSQMLAGDNEQFF. The CDR3, as DNA: TGCGCCAGCAGTCAAATGCTAGCGGGAGACAATGAGCAGTTCTTC.

The gene calls are TRBV7-8 and TRBJ2-3; 8 bases are a match to TRBD2. CDR3 length equals 15 residues. Germline V gene lookup returns CDR1 SGHVS and CDR2 FQNEAQ. V shed 4 bases, J shed 5 bases, and the junction held 8 bases outside the gene matches. The CDR3 DNA is TGTGCCAGCAGCTCGTACGGGGGGGCGGGAGATACGCAGTATTTT. Protein: CASSSYGGAGDTQYF.

This clonotype showed up just a few times. The rearrangement joins TRBV12-3 or TRBV12-4 to TRBJ2-7, with TRBD2 identical over 8 bases. J was trimmed by 4 bases and V by 6 bases; bases with no gene match: 8. The CDR3 is 14 residues long. CDR3 bases: TGTGCCAGCAGCCATGGACTAGCATGGTACGAGCAGTACTTC. Protein product: CASSHGLAWYEQYF.

This clonotype was seen a few times. The chain has TRBV5-1 and TRBJ2-7; D may correspond to TRBD1 or TRBD2 (6 bases each). Germline values: CDR1 SGHRS, CDR2 YFSETQ. V gave up 3 bases and J gave up 2 bases, with 12 bases separating them. The CDR3 runs to 14 residues. CDR3 bases: TGCGCCAGCAGCTCGGAGGGGGAGGCCTACGAGCAGTACTTC. This codes for CASSSEGEAYEQYF.

This clonotype was counted a few times. The DNA for the CDR3 is TGCGCCAGCAGCTCCCCGGGCCAGGGATCCTACGAGCAGTACTTC. Its translation: CASSSPGQGSYEQYF. This chain joins TRBV5-1 and TRBJ2-7; tentative D call: TRBD1 (5 bases). The CDR3 has 15 residues. CDR1 is SGHRS and CDR2 is YFSETQ in the germline V gene. V was shortened by 3 bases and J by 1 base, with 14 bases between the two germline ends.

There are a few counts of this clonotype. The chain joins TRBV15 to TRBJ1-6; no clear D. The CDR3 runs 14 residues. CDR1 is LNHNV and CDR2 is YYDKDF in the germline V gene (reference sequence). Between the trimmed V and J ends, which lost 5 bases and 7 bases, there was a span of 12 bases. CDR3 sequence reads: CATSPGGVNSPLHF. Written as DNA, the CDR3 is TGTGCCACCAGCCCGGGTGGGGTAAATTCACCCCTCCACTTT.

This clonotype was observed a few times. V gene TRBV5-1 combines with J gene TRBJ1-2; D unresolved. Germline V gene data show CDR1 as SGHRS and CDR2 as YFSETQ. This CDR3 spans 13 amino acids. V dropped 1 base and J dropped 1 base, with 5 bases sitting between them. The CDR3 nucleotides are TGCGCCAGCAGCTTGAACAGTAACTATGGCTACACCTTC. It translates to CASSLNSNYGYTF.

A few counts support this clonotype. V usage is TRBV29-1 and J usage is TRBJ2-1, with 7 bases aligning to TRBD2. The CDR3 runs to 14 residues. Germline V gene sequence: CDR1 SQVTM, CDR2 ANQGSEA. Trimming removed 3 bases from V and 4 bases from J; junction bases left unmatched: 6. CDR3 DNA: TGCAGCGTTGAGAGGCTAGCGGAATACAATGAGCAGTTCTTC. Translation gives CSVERLAEYNEQFF.

Many counts were recorded for this clonotype. This chain uses TRBV27 with TRBJ2-7; D possibly matches TRBD1 or TRBD2 (6 bases each). V gave up 3 bases and J gave up 1 base, with 13 bases separating them. The CDR3 length is 15 residues. Germline CDR1 MNHEY, CDR2 SMNVEV (reference sequence). This chain's CDR3 is CASSFGGGASYEQYF. Here the CDR3 DNA reads TGTGCCAGCAGTTTTGGAGGGGGTGCTTCCTACGAGCAGTACTTC.

The gene calls are TRBV7-6 and TRBJ2-1; D ambiguous. Germline V CDR1 and CDR2: SGHVS, FNYEAQ. With 6 bases removed from V and 5 bases from J, the gap between germline ends came to 11 bases. The CDR3 runs to 13 residues. The CDR3 DNA follows: TGTGCCAGCAGTACTGTGAACGACAATGAGCAGTTCTTC. The encoded protein is CASSTVNDNEQFF.

This clonotype was counted a few times. The V call is TRBV29-1, the J call TRBJ2-7, with D possibly TRBD1 on 5 matching bases. The ends were cut back, 3 bases at V and 2 bases at J, with 17 bases in the middle. This CDR3 region has 15 residues. Germline assignment: CDR1 SQVTM and CDR2 ANQGSEA. CDR3 loop: CSVDKGAGAPYEQYF. The CDR3 coding sequence is TGCAGCGTTGATAAAGGGGCAGGTGCTCCCTACGAGCAGTACTTC.

This clonotype was picked up many times. The chain combines TRBV12-3 or TRBV12-4 with TRBJ2-1, with 8 positions matching TRBD1. The CDR3 loop spans 14 amino acids. With V trimmed by 5 bases and J by 12 bases, 12 bases remained unmatched. For the CDR3, the DNA is TGTGCCAGCAGTGTTGACGACAGGGGCTGGGGGCAGTTCTTC. As protein: CASSVDDRGWGQFF.

The chain's CDR3 is CASSYPRAGGIDEQYF. The CDR3 DNA sequence: TGTGCCAGCAGTTACCCCCGCGCAGGGGGCATCGACGAGCAGTACTTC. V usage is TRBV6-6 and J usage is TRBJ2-7, with 8 bases identical to TRBD1. The V segment lost 2 bases and the J segment 5 bases; nucleotides outside the gene matches: 11. The germline V gene has CDR1 MNHNY and CDR2 SVGAGI (reference sequence). The CDR3 extends over 16 amino acids.

This clonotype has just a few counts. The gene calls are TRBV5-1 and TRBJ2-2; no firm D call. Trimming took off 3 bases at V and 0 bases at J, with 9 bases between the two ends. CDR3 length: 15 amino acids. Germline loops: CDR1 SGHRS, CDR2 YFSETQ. The CDR3 loop reads CASSYGPTNTGELFF. The CDR3 DNA reads TGCGCCAGCAGCTACGGCCCGACGAACACCGGGGAGCTGTTTTTT.

This clonotype appeared many times. This sequence joins TRBV4-2 and TRBJ2-3; no clear D. This CDR3 is built from 15 residues. Germline loops: CDR1 LGHNA, CDR2 YNFKEQ. Trimming left V 4 bases short and J 2 bases short, with 13 bases between. CDR3 amino acids: CASSPSGSTTDTQYF. The CDR3 region has the DNA TGTGCCAGCAGCCCGTCGGGCTCAACCACAGATACGCAGTATTTT.

This clonotype was found a few times. V usage is TRBV5-1 and J usage is TRBJ1-1; D unclear. Per the germline V gene, CDR1 is SGHRS and CDR2 is YFSETQ. The CDR3 sequence is 13 residues long. V was shortened by 1 base and J by 1 base, with 5 bases between the two germline ends. CDR3 loop: CASSLNTNTEAFF. DNA for the CDR3: TGCGCCAGCAGCTTGAACACGAACACTGAAGCTTTCTTT.

This clonotype turned up a few times. This chain links TRBV12-3 or TRBV12-4 with TRBJ2-5, with D possibly matching TRBD2 (5 bases). V lost 11 bases and J lost 5, with 15 bases in between. The CDR3 totals 12 residues. The CDR3 region is CAVRASSETQYF. DNA of the CDR3: TGTGCCGTAAGGGCTAGCAGTGAGACCCAGTACTTC.